This T cell receptor beta chain was identified in a study of cytotoxic CD8 clonotypes in ibrutinib-treated CLL. Study context: Response material was collected after a median 12 months of treatment, range 6 to 36. Whole-study results and caveats: Baseline clonality was higher than in age-matched healthy donors and moved in step with circulating CD8+ T-cell counts.

Investigators sourced approximately 2.1 micrograms of genomic DNA from cryopreserved PBMCs for TCR beta libraries. The CDR3 spans 15 residues. CDR1 and CDR2 from the germline V gene are SNHLY and FYNNEI. V shed 2 bases and J 3 bases; nucleotides not matched to a gene: 1. This clone occurred once. Its antigen is not known. Some clones are missing from TCRdb's copy, which holds only in-frame ones; the method was immunoSEQ multiplex PCR. The repertoire consists of fewer than 25,000 clones, with roughly 70% occurring once and the leading ten covering about 30%. This TCR was sampled from a human donor with chronic lymphocytic leukemia. Source: PBMCs, taken after 24 months of ibrutinib treatment. This chain links TRBV2 with TRBJ2-2; 9 nucleotides agree with TRBD1. In DNA, the CDR3 is TGTGCCAGCAGTGAAAGACAGGGGGACACCGGGGAGCTGTTTTTT. Translating it yields CASSERQGDTGELFF.